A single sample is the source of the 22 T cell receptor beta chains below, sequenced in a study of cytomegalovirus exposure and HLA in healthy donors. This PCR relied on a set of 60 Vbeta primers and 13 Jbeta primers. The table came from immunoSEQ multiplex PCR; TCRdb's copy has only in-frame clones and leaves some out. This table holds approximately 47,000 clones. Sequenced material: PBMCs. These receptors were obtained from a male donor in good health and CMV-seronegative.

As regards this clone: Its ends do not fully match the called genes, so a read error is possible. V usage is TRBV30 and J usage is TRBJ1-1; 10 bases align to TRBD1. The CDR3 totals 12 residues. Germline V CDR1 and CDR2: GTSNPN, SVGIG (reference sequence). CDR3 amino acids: CAWTGGRPEAFF. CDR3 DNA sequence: TGCGCCTGGACAGGGGGGCGCCCTGAAGCTTTCTTT.

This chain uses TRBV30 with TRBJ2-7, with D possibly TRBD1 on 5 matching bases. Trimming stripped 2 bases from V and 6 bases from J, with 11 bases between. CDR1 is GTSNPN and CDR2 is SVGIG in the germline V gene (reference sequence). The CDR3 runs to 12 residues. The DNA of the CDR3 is TGTGCCTGGAGTACAAGGGGTCTCGAGCAGTACTTC. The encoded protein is CAWSTRGLEQYF.

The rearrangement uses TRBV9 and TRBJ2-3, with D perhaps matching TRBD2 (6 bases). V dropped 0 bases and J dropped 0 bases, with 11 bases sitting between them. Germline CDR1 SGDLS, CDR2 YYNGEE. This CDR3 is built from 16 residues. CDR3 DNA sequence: TGTGCCAGCAGCGTAGAAGGTGGGACTAGCACAGATACGCAGTATTTT. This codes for CASSVEGGTSTDTQYF.

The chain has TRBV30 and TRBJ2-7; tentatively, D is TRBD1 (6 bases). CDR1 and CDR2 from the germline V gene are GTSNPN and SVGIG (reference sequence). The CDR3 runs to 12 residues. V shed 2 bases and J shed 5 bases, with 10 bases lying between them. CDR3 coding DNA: TGTGCCTGGAGTACTACAGGGAACGAGCAGTACTTC. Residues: CAWSTTGNEQYF.

The CDR3 loop is CASSFPGNGYTF. DNA for the CDR3: TGTGCCAGCAGCTTCCCGGGGAACGGCTACACCTTC. V is TRBV7-2 and J is TRBJ1-2, with unresolved D. This CDR3 spans 12 amino acids. Trimming removed 3 bases from V and 8 bases from J, with 10 bases in between. Germline values: CDR1 SGHTA, CDR2 FQGNSA.

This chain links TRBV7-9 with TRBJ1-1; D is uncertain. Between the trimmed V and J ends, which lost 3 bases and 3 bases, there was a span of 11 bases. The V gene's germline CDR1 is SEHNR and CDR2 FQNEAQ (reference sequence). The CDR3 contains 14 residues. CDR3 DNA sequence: TGTGCCAGCAGCTTTCAAAACGGGGACACTGAAGCTTTCTTT. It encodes CASSFQNGDTEAFF.

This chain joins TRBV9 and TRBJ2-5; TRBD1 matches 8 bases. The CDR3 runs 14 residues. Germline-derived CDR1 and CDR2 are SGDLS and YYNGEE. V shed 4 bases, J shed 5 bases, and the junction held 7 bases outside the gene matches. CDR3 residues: CASSTQGAGETQYF. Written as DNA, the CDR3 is TGTGCCAGCAGCACGCAGGGGGCGGGCGAGACCCAGTACTTC.

The CDR3 sequence: CASSEWGPNTGELFF. The DNA of the CDR3 is TGTGCCAGCAGTGAATGGGGCCCGAACACCGGGGAGCTGTTTTTT. The chain recombines TRBV6-4 with TRBJ2-2, with a weak D call TRBD1 (5 bases). This CDR3 is built from 15 residues. V was shortened by 3 bases and J by 0 bases, with 8 bases between the two germline ends. The germline gives CDR1 MRHNA, CDR2 SNTAGT.

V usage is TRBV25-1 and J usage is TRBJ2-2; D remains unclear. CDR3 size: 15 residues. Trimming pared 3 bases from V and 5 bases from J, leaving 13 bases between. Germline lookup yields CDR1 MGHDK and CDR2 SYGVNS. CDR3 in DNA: TGTGCCAGCAGTGAGCGTCTAGACTTGACCGGGGAGCTGTTTTTT. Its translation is CASSERLDLTGELFF.

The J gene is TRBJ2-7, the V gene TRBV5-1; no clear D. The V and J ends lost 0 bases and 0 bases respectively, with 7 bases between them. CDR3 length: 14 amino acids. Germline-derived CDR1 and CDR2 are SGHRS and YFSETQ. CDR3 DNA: TGCGCCAGCAGCTTGGGACGGAGCTCCTACGAGCAGTACTTC. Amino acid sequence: CASSLGRSSYEQYF.

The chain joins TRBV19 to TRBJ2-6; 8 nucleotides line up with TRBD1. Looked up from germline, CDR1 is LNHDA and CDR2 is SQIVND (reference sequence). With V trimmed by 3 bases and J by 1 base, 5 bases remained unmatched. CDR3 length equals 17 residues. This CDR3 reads CASSIGQGASGANVLTF. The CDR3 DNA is TGTGCCAGTAGTATCGGCCAGGGGGCGTCTGGGGCCAACGTCCTGACTTTC. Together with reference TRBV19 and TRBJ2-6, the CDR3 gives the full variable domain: DGGITQSPKYLFRKEGQNVTLSCEQNLNHDAMYWYRQDPGQGLRLIYYSQIVNDFQKGDIAEGYSVSREKKESFPLTVTSAQKNPTAFYLCASSIGQGASGANVLTFGAGSRLTVL.

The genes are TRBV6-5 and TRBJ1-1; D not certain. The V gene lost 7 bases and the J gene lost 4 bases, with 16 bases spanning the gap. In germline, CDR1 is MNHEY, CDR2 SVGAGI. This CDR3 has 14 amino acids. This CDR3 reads CASKGGRSGTEAFF. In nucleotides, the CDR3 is TGTGCCAGCAAGGGAGGCAGGTCAGGCACTGAAGCTTTCTTT.

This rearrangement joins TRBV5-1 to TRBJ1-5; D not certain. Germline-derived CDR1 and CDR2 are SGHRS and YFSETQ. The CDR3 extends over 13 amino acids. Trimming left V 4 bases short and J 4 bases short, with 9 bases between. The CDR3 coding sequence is TGCGCCAGCAGCACAGACCTTAATCAGCCCCAGCATTTT. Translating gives CASSTDLNQPQHF. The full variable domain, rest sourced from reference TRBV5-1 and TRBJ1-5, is KAGVTQTPRYLIKTRGQQVTLSCSPISGHRSVSWYQQTPGQGLQFLFEYFSETQRNKGNFPGRFSGRQFSNSRSEMNVSTLELGDSALYLCASSTDLNQPQHFGDGTRLSIL.

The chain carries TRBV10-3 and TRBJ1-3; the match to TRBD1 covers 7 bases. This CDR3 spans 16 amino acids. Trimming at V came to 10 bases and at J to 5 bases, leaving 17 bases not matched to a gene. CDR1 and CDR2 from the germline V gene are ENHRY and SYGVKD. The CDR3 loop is CATLDPDREDRNTIYF. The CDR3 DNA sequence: TGTGCCACCCTAGATCCTGACAGGGAAGATAGAAACACCATATATTTT.

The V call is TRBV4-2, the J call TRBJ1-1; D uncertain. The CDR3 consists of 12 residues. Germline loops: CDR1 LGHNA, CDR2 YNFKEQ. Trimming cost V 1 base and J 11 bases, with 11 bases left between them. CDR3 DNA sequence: TGTGCCAGCAGCCAAGGAGGACTGGCGGCTTTCTTT. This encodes CASSQGGLAAFF.

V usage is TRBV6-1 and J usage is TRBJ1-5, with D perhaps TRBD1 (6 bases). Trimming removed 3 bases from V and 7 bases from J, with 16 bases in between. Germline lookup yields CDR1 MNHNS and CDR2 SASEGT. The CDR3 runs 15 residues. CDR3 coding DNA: TGTGCCAGCAGTGAGAGGGGGGGTTTCCCCCAGCCCCAGCATTTT. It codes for CASSERGGFPQPQHF.

In nucleotides, the CDR3 is TGTGCCAGCAGTCCAGCGACTGTCTACGAGCAGTACTTC. Protein sequence: CASSPATVYEQYF. The chain employs TRBV7-6 and TRBJ2-7; no definite D call. Germline values: CDR1 SGHVS, CDR2 FNYEAQ. The length of the CDR3 is 13 residues. V lost 6 bases to trimming and J lost 3 bases, with 12 bases between them.

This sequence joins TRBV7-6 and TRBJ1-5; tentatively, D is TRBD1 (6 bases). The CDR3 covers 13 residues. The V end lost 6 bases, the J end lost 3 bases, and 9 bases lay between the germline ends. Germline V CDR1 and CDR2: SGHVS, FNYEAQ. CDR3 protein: CASSRGYNQPQHF. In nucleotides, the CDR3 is TGTGCCAGCAGTAGGGGGTACAATCAGCCCCAGCATTTT. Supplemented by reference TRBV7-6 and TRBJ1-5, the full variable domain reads GAGVSQSPRYKVTKRGQDVALRCDPISGHVSLYWYRQALGQGPEFLTYFNYEAQQDKSGLPNDRFSAERPEGSISTLTIQRTEQRDSAMYRCASSRGYNQPQHFGDGTRLSIL.

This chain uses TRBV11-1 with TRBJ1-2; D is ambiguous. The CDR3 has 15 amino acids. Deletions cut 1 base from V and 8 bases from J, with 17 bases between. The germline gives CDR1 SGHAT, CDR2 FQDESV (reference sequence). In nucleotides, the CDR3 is TGTGCCAGCAGCTTAGAGAGAAGACTGAGGATGGGCTACACCTTC. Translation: CASSLERRLRMGYTF.

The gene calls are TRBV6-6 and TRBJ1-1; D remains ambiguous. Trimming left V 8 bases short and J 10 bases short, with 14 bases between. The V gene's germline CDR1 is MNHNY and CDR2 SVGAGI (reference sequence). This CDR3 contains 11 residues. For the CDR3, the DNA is TGTGCCAGCTCCTCAGTTTCTGTAGCTTTCTTT. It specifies CASSSVSVAFF.

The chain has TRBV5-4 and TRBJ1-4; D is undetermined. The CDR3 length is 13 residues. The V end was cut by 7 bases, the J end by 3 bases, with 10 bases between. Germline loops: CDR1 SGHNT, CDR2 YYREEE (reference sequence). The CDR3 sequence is CASAETANEKLFF. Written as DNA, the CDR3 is TGTGCCAGCGCCGAAACAGCTAATGAAAAACTGTTTTTT.

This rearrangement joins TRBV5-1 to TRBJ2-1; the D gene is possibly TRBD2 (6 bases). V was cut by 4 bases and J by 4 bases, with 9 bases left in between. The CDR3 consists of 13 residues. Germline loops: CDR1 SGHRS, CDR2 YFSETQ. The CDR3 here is CASSKGTYNEQFF. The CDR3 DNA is TGCGCCAGCAGCAAGGGGACTTACAATGAGCAGTTCTTC.